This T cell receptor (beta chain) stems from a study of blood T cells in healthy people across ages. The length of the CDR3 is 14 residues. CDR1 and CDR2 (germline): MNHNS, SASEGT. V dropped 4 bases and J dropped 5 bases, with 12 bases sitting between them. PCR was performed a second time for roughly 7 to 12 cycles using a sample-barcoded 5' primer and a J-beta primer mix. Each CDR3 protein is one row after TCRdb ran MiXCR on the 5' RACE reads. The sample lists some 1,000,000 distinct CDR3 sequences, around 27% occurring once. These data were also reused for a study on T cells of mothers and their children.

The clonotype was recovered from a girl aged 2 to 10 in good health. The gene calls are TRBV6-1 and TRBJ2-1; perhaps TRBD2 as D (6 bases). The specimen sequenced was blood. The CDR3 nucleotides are TGTGCCAGCAGTGCCGGGACTTATAACAATGAGCAGTTCTTC. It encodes CASSAGTYNNEQFF.